Each of the 13 T cell receptor beta chains below was sequenced from the same sample in a study of cytomegalovirus exposure and HLA in healthy donors. The PCR had 60 Vbeta and 13 Jbeta primers. Method: immunoSEQ multiplex PCR; TCRdb's copy keeps in-frame clones and lacks some. This sample yields some 250,000 clones, of which around 80% are seen a single time; over 5% belongs to the top ten. The sequencing input was PBMCs. Source of these receptors: a middle-aged woman in good health and CMV-seropositive.

The V and J genes are TRBV7-8 and TRBJ2-1; 8 bases line up with TRBD1. CDR3 length equals 15 residues. Germline V gene data show CDR1 as SGHVS and CDR2 as FQNEAQ. The J segment lost 3 bases and the V segment lost 1 base, leaving 2 bases of the junction unmatched. CDR3 sequence: CASSLGGTGYNEQFF. The CDR3 DNA is TGTGCCAGCAGCTTAGGAGGGACAGGCTACAATGAGCAGTTCTTC.

The chain recombines TRBV29-1 with TRBJ2-5, with 8 bases matching TRBD1. With V trimmed by 5 bases and J by 2 bases, 4 bases remained unmatched. Germline CDR1 reads SQVTM; CDR2 reads ANQGSEA. This CDR3 spans 13 amino acids. The CDR3 spells CSVTQGAQETQYF. The CDR3 DNA follows: TGCAGCGTTACCCAGGGGGCTCAAGAGACCCAGTACTTC.

J is TRBJ1-1 and V is TRBV7-2; D might be TRBD1 (6 bases). V was shortened by 4 bases and J by 4 bases, with 13 bases between the two germline ends. Germline values: CDR1 SGHTA, CDR2 FQGNSA. The CDR3 contains 14 residues. The CDR3 nucleotides are TGTGCCAGCAGCTCGGCCGGGGGGGCCACTGAAGCTTTCTTT. This gives the protein CASSSAGGATEAFF.

CDR3 nucleotides: TGTGCCATCAGTGATAGCGGGGTTTCCTACGAGCAGTACTTC. Protein product: CAISDSGVSYEQYF. This sequence joins TRBV10-3 and TRBJ2-7, with TRBD2 matching over 8 bases. There are 14 residues in the CDR3. Trimming cost V 3 bases and J 1 base; bases outside gene matches: 2. Germline V lookup: CDR1 ENHRY, CDR2 SYGVKD.

The V gene is TRBV20-1, the J gene TRBJ2-7; TRBD2 might be the D (5 bases). This CDR3 contains 11 residues. With 6 bases removed from V and 3 bases from J, the gap between germline ends came to 9 bases. The V gene's germline CDR1 is DFQATT and CDR2 SNEGSKA (reference sequence). CDR3 loop: CSAEGLYEQYF. CDR3 DNA sequence: TGCAGTGCCGAGGGCCTCTACGAGCAGTACTTC.

The J gene is TRBJ2-7, the V gene TRBV30; TRBD2 matches at 9 bases. With V trimmed by 0 bases and J by 2 bases, 20 bases remained unmatched. The CDR3 extends over 20 amino acids. Germline V gene lookup returns CDR1 GTSNPN and CDR2 SVGIG (reference sequence). CDR3 loop: CAWSVYPGTTRTSETYEQYF. In DNA, the CDR3 is TGTGCCTGGAGTGTTTACCCCGGGACAACCCGGACTAGCGAAACCTACGAGCAGTACTTC.

This clone was seen more than once but under ten times. The J gene is TRBJ1-2, the V gene TRBV18; no clear D. CDR1 is KGHSH, CDR2 LQKENI, per germline. The CDR3 has 15 residues. V was trimmed by 3 bases and J by 5 bases, leaving 16 bases between them. As DNA, the CDR3 is TGTGCCAGCTCACCGCCTCGAGGAGACGGTTATGGCTACACCTTC. Protein sequence: CASSPPRGDGYGYTF.

The chain is built from TRBV30 and TRBJ1-5, with D possibly matching TRBD1 (5 bases). V lost 5 bases and J lost 7, with 15 bases in between. The CDR3 has 13 residues. CDR1 is GTSNPN, CDR2 SVGIG, per germline (reference sequence). The CDR3 DNA reads as TGTGCCTGGGAAGCGGGGGAAGGCCAGCCCCAGCATTTT. Protein sequence: CAWEAGEGQPQHF.

V usage is TRBV6-5 and J usage is TRBJ1-1, with D hard to call. CDR3 length: 15 residues. Germline V gives CDR1 MNHEY, CDR2 SVGAGI. V lost 0 bases and J 4 bases, leaving 12 bases between the germline ends. In DNA form, the CDR3 reads TGTGCCAGCAGTTACTCGGGGAGTGGCAGCACTGAAGCTTTCTTT. This sequence encodes CASSYSGSGSTEAFF.

The rearrangement links TRBV11-3 to TRBJ2-5, with TRBD2 as a possible D gene (6 bases). V lost 5 bases to trimming and J lost 2 bases, with 12 bases between them. CDR1 and CDR2 (germline): SGHNT, YENEEA. This CDR3 is built from 14 residues. The CDR3 here is CASSHRGKQETQYF. CDR3 coding DNA: TGTGCCAGCAGCCATCGCGGGAAACAAGAGACCCAGTACTTC.

V gene TRBV9 combines with J gene TRBJ2-3, with D hard to call. The CDR3 contains 12 residues. Between the trimmed V and J ends, which lost 4 bases and 4 bases, there was a span of 7 bases. The germline gives CDR1 SGDLS, CDR2 YYNGEE. The CDR3 sequence: CASSSRPDTQYF. For the CDR3, the DNA is TGTGCCAGCAGCTCGCGTCCAGATACGCAGTATTTT. The variable domain in full, completed from reference TRBV9 and TRBJ2-3, reads DSGVTQTPKHLITATGQRVTLRCSPRSGDLSVYWYQQSLDQGLQFLIQYYNGEERAKGNILERFSAQQFPDLHSELNLSSLELGDSALYFCASSSRPDTQYFGPGTRLTVL.

The genes are TRBV10-2 and TRBJ2-2, with D possibly TRBD2 on 7 matching bases. V lost 2 bases and J lost 6, with 13 bases in between. The CDR3 is 15 residues long. Germline CDR1 and CDR2: WSHSY and SAAADI. The CDR3 loop reads CASSERGRGAGELFF. The DNA for the CDR3 is TGCGCCAGCAGTGAGAGAGGGAGGGGGGCCGGGGAGCTGTTTTTT.

Turning to this clone: Other DNA sequences in the sample encode the same CDR3. This chain uses TRBV7-9 with TRBJ1-2; 7 nucleotides align to TRBD1. V dropped 1 base and J dropped 3; count of bases not matched to a gene: 2. Germline CDR1 reads SEHNR; CDR2 reads FQNEAQ (reference sequence). CDR3 length equals 14 residues. CDR3 sequence (DNA): TGTGCCAGCAGCTTAGGCCAGGGGGACTATGGCTACACCTTC. Translating gives CASSLGQGDYGYTF. Supplemented by reference TRBV7-9 and TRBJ1-2, the full variable domain reads DTGVSQNPRHKITKRGQNVTFRCDPISEHNRLYWYRQTLGQGPEFLTYFQNEAQLEKSRLLSDRFSAERPKGSFSTLEIQRTEQGDSAMYLCASSLGQGDYGYTFGSGTRLTVV.